Below, 3 T cell receptor beta chains from the same sample are listed, as sequenced in a study of graft-versus-host responses after intestinal transplantation. Their specific antigens are unknown. TCRdb's table, derived via immunoSEQ multiplex PCR, lists solely in-frame clones and lacks some. The table lists over 45,000 clones, about 89% of them singletons. Sequencing used unstimulated CD4+ T cells sorted from spleen or lymph node cells, obtained before transplant. The receptors were gathered from a human donor who was the organ donor for an intestinal transplant.

This rearrangement joins TRBV18 to TRBJ1-1, with D hard to call. CDR3 length: 14 residues. Trimming took off 3 bases at V and 5 bases at J, with 13 bases between the two ends. CDR1 is KGHSH and CDR2 is LQKENI in the germline V gene. The CDR3, as DNA: TGTGCCAGCTCACCGAGCGGGCTGGGAACTGAAGCTTTCTTT. Translating it yields CASSPSGLGTEAFF.

The chain is built from TRBV7-3 and TRBJ2-1; 8 bases are a match to TRBD2. This CDR3 has 18 residues. CDR1 is SGHTA and CDR2 is FQGTGA in the germline V gene. Unmatched junction bases numbered 8, after V lost 1 base and J lost 0 bases. CDR3 bases: TGTGCCAGCAGCTTAATCTCCCAGCGGGGGAGCTCCTACAATGAGCAGTTCTTC. Its protein is CASSLISQRGSSYNEQFF.

The chain links TRBV19 to TRBJ1-2; possibly TRBD1 for D (6 bases). The CDR3 length is 15 residues. V lost 5 bases to trimming and J lost 4 bases, with 17 bases between them. In germline, CDR1 is LNHDA, CDR2 SQIVND (reference sequence). CDR3 residues: CASSLTPGQGYGYTF. CDR3 sequence (DNA): TGTGCCAGTAGTCTCACCCCGGGACAAGGCTATGGCTACACCTTC.